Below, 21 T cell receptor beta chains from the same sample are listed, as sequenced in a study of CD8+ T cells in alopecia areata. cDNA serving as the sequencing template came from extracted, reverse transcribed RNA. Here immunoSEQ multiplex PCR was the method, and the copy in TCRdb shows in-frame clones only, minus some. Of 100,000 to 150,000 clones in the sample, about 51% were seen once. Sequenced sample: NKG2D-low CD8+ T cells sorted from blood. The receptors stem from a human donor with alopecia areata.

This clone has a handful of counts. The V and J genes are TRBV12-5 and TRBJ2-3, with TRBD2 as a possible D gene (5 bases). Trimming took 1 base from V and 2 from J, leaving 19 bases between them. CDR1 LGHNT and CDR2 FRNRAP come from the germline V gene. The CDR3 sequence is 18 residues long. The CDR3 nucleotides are TGTGCTAGTGGTTTGGATCTCGAACCGGGGATTATCACAGATACGCAGTATTTT. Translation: CASGLDLEPGIITDTQYF.

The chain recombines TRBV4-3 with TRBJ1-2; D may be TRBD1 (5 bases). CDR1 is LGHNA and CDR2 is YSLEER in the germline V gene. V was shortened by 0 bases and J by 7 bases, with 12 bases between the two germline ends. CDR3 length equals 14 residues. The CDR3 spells CASSQDGGAIGYTF. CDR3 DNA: TGCGCCAGCAGCCAAGATGGTGGGGCAATTGGCTACACCTTC.

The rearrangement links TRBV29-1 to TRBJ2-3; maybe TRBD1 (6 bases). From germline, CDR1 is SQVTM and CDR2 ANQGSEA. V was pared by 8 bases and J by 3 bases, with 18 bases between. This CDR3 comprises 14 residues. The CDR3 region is CSPKGVMDTDTQYF. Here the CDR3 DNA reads TGCAGCCCCAAGGGGGTGATGGATACAGATACGCAGTATTTT.

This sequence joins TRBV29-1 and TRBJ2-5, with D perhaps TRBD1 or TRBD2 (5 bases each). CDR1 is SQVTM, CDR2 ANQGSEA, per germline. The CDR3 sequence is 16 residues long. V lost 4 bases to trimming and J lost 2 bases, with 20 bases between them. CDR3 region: CSVALPRDPRQETQYF. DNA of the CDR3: TGCAGCGTTGCCCTACCTCGGGACCCTCGACAAGAGACCCAGTACTTC. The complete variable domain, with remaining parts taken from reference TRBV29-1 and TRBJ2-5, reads SAVISQKPSRDICQRGTSLTIQCQVDSQVTMMFWYRQQPGQSLTLIATANQGSEATYESGFVIDKFPISRPNLTFSTLTVSNMSPEDSSIYLCSVALPRDPRQETQYFGPGTRLLVL.

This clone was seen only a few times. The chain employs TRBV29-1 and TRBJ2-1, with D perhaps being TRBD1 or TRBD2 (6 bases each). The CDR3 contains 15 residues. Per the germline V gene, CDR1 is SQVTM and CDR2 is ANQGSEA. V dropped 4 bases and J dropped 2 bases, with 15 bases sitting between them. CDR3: CSVGYPGATYNEQFF. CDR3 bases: TGCAGCGTTGGGTACCCGGGGGCAACCTACAATGAGCAGTTCTTC.

As DNA, the CDR3 is TGTGCCAGCAGTCACGACTTGGCGGAGCTGTTTTTT. The encoded protein is CASSHDLAELFF. The chain combines TRBV6-6 with TRBJ2-2; no firm D call. The germline V gene encodes CDR1 MNHNY and CDR2 SVGAGI (reference sequence). The germline V and J ends were trimmed by 5 bases and 10 bases, with 11 bases remaining between them. This CDR3 spans 12 amino acids.

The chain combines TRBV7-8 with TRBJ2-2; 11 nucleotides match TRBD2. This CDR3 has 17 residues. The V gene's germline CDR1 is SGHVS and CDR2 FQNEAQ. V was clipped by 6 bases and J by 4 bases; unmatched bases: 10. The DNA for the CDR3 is TGTGCCAGCAGTGGTAGCGGGGGGGCCATCGGCACCGGGGAGCTGTTTTTT. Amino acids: CASSGSGGAIGTGELFF.

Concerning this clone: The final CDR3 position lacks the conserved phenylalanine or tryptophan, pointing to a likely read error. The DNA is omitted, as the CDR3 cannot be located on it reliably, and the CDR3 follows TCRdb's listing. CDR3 protein: CASSLAGTGAPMELA. The chain recombines TRBV5-6 with TRBJ2-7; whether TRBD1, the table's D call, matches the DNA was not checked. Germline V gene lookup returns CDR1 SGHDT and CDR2 YYEEEE. Both ends counted, the CDR3 spans 15 residues.

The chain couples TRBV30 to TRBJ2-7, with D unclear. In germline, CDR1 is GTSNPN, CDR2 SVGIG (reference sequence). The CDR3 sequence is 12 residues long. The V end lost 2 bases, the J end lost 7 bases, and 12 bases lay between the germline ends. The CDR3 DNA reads TGTGCCTGGAGTTGGTCGGCGTGGGAGCAGTACTTC. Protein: CAWSWSAWEQYF.

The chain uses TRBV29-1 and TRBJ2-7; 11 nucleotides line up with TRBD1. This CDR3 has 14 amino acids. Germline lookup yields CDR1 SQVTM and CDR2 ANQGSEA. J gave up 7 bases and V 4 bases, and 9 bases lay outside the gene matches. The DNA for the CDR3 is TGCAGCGTTGTCGGCGGGGACAGGGGGTGGGAGCAGTACTTC. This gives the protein CSVVGGDRGWEQYF.

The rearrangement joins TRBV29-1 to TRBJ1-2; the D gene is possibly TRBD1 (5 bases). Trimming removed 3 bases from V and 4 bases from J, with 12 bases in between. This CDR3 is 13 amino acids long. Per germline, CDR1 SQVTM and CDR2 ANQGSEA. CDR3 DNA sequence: TGCAGCGTTGACCAGGGACTTATCTATGGCTACACCTTC. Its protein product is CSVDQGLIYGYTF.

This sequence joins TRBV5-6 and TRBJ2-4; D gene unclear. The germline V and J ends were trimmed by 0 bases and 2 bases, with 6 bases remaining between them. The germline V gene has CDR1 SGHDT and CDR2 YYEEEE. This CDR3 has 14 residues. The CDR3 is CASSLGGSKNIQYF. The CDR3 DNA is TGTGCCAGCAGCTTGGGGGGTTCCAAAAACATTCAGTACTTC.

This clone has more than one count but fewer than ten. CDR3 protein: CASRAGGTDTQYF. CDR3 nucleotide sequence: TGTGCCAGCAGGGCGGGAGGCACAGATACGCAGTATTTT. The rearrangement links TRBV2 to TRBJ2-3; 7 bases fit TRBD2. Germline V gene sequence: CDR1 SNHLY, CDR2 FYNNEI. The CDR3 contains 13 residues. Germline trimming cut 6 bases from V and 1 base from J; bases unmatched to any gene: 1.

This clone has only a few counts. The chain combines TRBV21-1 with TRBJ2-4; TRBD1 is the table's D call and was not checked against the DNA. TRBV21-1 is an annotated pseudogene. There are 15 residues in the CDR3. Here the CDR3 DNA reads TGTGCCAGCAGTGACAGGGTCTTTTCCAAAAACATTCAGTACTTC. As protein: CASSDRVFSKNIQYF.

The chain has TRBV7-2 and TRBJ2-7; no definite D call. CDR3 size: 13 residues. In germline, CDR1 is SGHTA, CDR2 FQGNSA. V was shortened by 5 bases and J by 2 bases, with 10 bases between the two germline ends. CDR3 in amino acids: CASSQDAAYEQYF. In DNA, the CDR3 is TGTGCCAGCAGCCAAGACGCAGCCTACGAGCAGTACTTC. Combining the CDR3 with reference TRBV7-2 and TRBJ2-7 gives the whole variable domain GAGVSQSPSNKVTEKGKDVELRCDPISGHTALYWYRQSLGQGLEFLIYFQGNSAPDKSGLPSDRFSAERTGGSVSTLTIQRTQQEDSAVYLCASSQDAAYEQYFGPGTRLTVT.

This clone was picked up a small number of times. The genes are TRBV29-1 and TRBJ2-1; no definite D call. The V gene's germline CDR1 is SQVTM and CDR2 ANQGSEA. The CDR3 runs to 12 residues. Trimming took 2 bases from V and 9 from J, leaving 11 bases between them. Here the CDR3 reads CSVEPRATEQFF. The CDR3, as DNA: TGCAGCGTTGAACCACGGGCGACTGAGCAGTTCTTC.

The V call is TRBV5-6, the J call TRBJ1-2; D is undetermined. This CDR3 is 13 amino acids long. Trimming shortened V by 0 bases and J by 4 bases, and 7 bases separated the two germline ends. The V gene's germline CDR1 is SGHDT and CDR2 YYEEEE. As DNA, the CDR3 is TGTGCCAGCAGCTTGGGCAGCTTCTATGGCTACACCTTC. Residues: CASSLGSFYGYTF.

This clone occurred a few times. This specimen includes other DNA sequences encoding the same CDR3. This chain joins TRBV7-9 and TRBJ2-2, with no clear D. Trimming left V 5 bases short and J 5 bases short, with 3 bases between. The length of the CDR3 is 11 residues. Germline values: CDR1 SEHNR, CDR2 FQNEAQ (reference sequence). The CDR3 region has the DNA TGTGCCAGCAGCCGTACCGGGGAGCTGTTTTTT. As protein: CASSRTGELFF.

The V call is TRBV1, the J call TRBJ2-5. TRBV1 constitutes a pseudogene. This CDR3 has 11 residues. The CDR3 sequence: CTSSPRWDQYF. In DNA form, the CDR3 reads TGCACCAGCAGCCCCCGTTGGGACCAGTACTTC.

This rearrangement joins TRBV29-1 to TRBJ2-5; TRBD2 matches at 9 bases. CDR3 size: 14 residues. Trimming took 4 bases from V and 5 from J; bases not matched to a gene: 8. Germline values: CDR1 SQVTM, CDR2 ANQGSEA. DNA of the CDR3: TGCAGCGTTGTGTGGCGGGAGGGCCAGGAGACCCAGTACTTC. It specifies CSVVWREGQETQYF.

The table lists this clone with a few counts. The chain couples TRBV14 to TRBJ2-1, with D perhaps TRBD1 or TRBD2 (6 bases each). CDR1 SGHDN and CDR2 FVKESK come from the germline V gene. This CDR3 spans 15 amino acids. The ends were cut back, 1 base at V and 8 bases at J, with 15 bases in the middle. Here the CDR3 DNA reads TGTGCCAGCAGCCAAGGGGACGGGGGCAGGGATGAGCAGTTCTTC. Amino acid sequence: CASSQGDGGRDEQFF.